Listed here is a single T cell receptor beta chain. This entry is derived from a study of blood T cell repertoires in COVID-19. Study-level information: From the United States, Italy and Spain came samples of acute and convalescent COVID-19. PBMCs, B-cell-depleted T cells, or T cells were the source of the cDNA or gDNA that made up the material.

Original methodology: Amplification of reference gene primers was used by the study to estimate nucleated cell counts. Clones were read by immunoSEQ multiplex PCR, and TCRdb kept only the in-frame ones, dropping some. V, J and clone size reflect that table, while D and trimming were determined from the DNA. Here the sample spans just under 65,000 clones, under 80% being singletons. CDR3 size: 13 residues. The germline V gene encodes CDR1 GTSNPN and CDR2 SVGIG (reference sequence). The ends lost 6 bases at V and 6 bases at J; junction bases unmatched: 4. This sequence joins TRBV30 and TRBJ1-6, with 8 positions matching TRBD1. The clonotype originates from a human donor in a cohort sampled during active COVID-19. Input material: peripheral blood. In nucleotides, the CDR3 is TGTGCCTGTACGACAGGGGCTAATTCACCCCTCCACTTT. Translating it yields CACTTGANSPLHF.